This T cell receptor (beta chain) is drawn from a study of monozygotic twins with cystic fibrosis. Deletions cut 1 base from V and 2 bases from J, with 6 bases between. In germline, CDR1 is PRHDT, CDR2 FYEKMQ (reference sequence). CDR3 size: 13 residues. Concerning this clone: Antigen unknown.

General observations from the study: V usage most resembled the co-twin in 13 of 16 pairs. Unrelated CF individuals shared fewer identical clonotypes than monozygotic CF twins.

Here immunoSEQ multiplex PCR was the method, and the copy in TCRdb shows in-frame clones only, minus some. The sample includes about 11,000 clones, approximately 96% of them seen just once. The sequence was obtained from a boy between 5 and 17 years old with cystic fibrosis. The chain recombines TRBV13 with TRBJ2-7; D not resolved. Sequences were obtained from blood. The CDR3 nucleotides are TGTGCCAGCAGCTTAGATCAGACCTACGAGCAGTACTTC. Protein product: CASSLDQTYEQYF.